Each of the 16 T cell receptor beta chains below was sequenced from the same sample in a study of T cell repertoires in cytomegalovirus infection. Their recognized antigens are unknown. A single record per CDR3 protein comes from TCRdb applying MiXCR to the reads. The table lists about 340,000 distinct CDR3 sequences, roughly 29% of them singletons. The specimen comprised cultured PBMCs, sampled from culture after CMV antigen stimulation. The receptor source for this set is a human donor in good health (CMV status not recorded). Some clones in this sample may be carry-over from other donors' samples.

This chain uses TRBV25-1 with TRBJ1-6, with 7 positions matching TRBD1. This CDR3 spans 18 amino acids. With 3 bases clipped from V and 4 bases from J, the junction kept 12 bases outside the gene matches. Germline V CDR1 and CDR2: MGHDK, SYGVNS. The CDR3 loop reads CASSDANPGTAYNSPLHF. In nucleotides, the CDR3 is TGTGCCAGCAGTGATGCTAATCCCGGGACAGCGTATAATTCACCCCTCCACTTT.

This clonotype was counted only a few times. V is TRBV7-9 and J is TRBJ2-7, with no clear D. Trimming pared 5 bases from V and 2 bases from J, leaving 10 bases between. CDR3 size: 13 residues. Germline loops: CDR1 SEHNR, CDR2 FQNEAQ (reference sequence). As DNA, the CDR3 is TGTGCCAGCAGCCACTACCGTACCTACGAGCAGTACTTC. Its translation is CASSHYRTYEQYF.

The chain uses TRBV4-1 and TRBJ2-7, with 9 bases matching TRBD2. V trimming: 4 bases; J trimming: 2 bases; junction bases outside the gene matches: 6. From germline, CDR1 is MGHRA and CDR2 YSYEKL. The CDR3 totals 15 residues. DNA of the CDR3: TGCGCCAGCAGCCTACTAGCGGGCTCCCCCTACGAGCAGTACTTC. Encoded protein: CASSLLAGSPYEQYF.

The chain combines TRBV15 with TRBJ2-5; D is uncertain. In germline, CDR1 is LNHNV, CDR2 YYDKDF (reference sequence). This CDR3 region has 14 residues. V lost 0 bases and J 2 bases, leaving 7 bases between the germline ends. The CDR3 region has the DNA TGTGCCACCAGCAGAGATCCCCCTCAAGAGACCCAGTACTTC. This translates into CATSRDPPQETQYF.

The chain combines TRBV20-1 with TRBJ1-2; D is unclear. The CDR3 totals 11 residues. Germline values: CDR1 DFQATT, CDR2 SNEGSKA (reference sequence). V was trimmed by 0 bases and J by 5 bases, leaving 4 bases between them. The CDR3 sequence is CSARDYYGYTF. CDR3 nucleotides: TGCAGTGCTAGAGATTATTATGGCTACACCTTC.

V is TRBV7-6 and J is TRBJ2-3; TRBD1 aligns across 7 bases. This CDR3 has 16 residues. Germline CDR1 reads SGHVS; CDR2 reads FNYEAQ. This chain's CDR3 is CASPVHGQWTGGTQYF. CDR3 DNA sequence: TGTGCTAGCCCCGTCCATGGACAGTGGACAGGTGGTACGCAGTATTTT.

The rearrangement joins TRBV7-3 to TRBJ2-1; TRBD2 agrees at 9 bases. The junction had 9 bases not matched to a gene; V was cut back by 2 bases and J by 7 bases. CDR1 and CDR2 (germline): SGHTA, FQGTGA. The length of the CDR3 is 16 residues. The CDR3 sequence: CASSLSRASGKNEQFF. CDR3 DNA: TGTGCCAGCAGCTTATCAAGGGCTAGCGGGAAAAATGAGCAGTTCTTC.

Only a few counts were recorded for this clonotype. The genes are TRBV30 and TRBJ2-1; TRBD2 might be the D (6 bases). The length of the CDR3 is 14 residues. V was shortened by 3 bases and J by 9 bases, with 18 bases between the two germline ends. CDR1 and CDR2 (germline): GTSNPN, SVGIG (reference sequence). The CDR3 protein is CAWSLGGARTEQFF. CDR3 bases: TGTGCCTGGAGCCTGGGGGGAGCGAGGACTGAGCAGTTCTTC.

This clonotype was seen a handful of times. The rearrangement uses TRBV7-9 and TRBJ1-2; D is ambiguous. Germline CDR1 is SEHNR and CDR2 is FQNEAQ (reference sequence). CDR3 size: 11 residues. The germline V and J ends were trimmed by 5 bases and 5 bases, with 6 bases remaining between them. Here the CDR3 reads CASSREYGYTF. Here the CDR3 DNA reads TGTGCCAGCAGCCGGGAATATGGCTACACCTTC.

For the CDR3, the DNA is TGTGCCAGCAGCAACGAGCGACGGGATGGCTACACCTTC. It yields the protein CASSNERRDGYTF. The chain employs TRBV5-4 and TRBJ1-2; D gene uncertain. Trimming took 4 bases from V and 6 from J, leaving 13 bases between them. This CDR3 contains 13 residues. Germline CDR1 is SGHNT and CDR2 is YYREEE (reference sequence).

The chain employs TRBV2 and TRBJ1-1; TRBD1 might be the D (5 bases). Germline CDR1 is SNHLY and CDR2 is FYNNEI. This CDR3 has 13 residues. Deletions cut 7 bases from V and 4 bases from J, with 13 bases between. The CDR3 loop reads CASTSGLSTEAFF. The CDR3 coding sequence is TGTGCCAGCACCTCGGGACTCAGCACTGAAGCTTTCTTT.

The chain carries TRBV5-1 and TRBJ1-5; no firm D call. The CDR3 contains 15 residues. Between the trimmed V and J ends, which lost 4 bases and 0 bases, there was a span of 11 bases. Germline assignment: CDR1 SGHRS and CDR2 YFSETQ. As DNA, the CDR3 is TGCGCCAGCAGCGTGGACGGCGATAGCAATCAGCCCCAGCATTTT. It encodes CASSVDGDSNQPQHF.

This clonotype was found once. J is TRBJ2-7 and V is TRBV11-3; unclear D gene. Germline V lookup: CDR1 SGHNT, CDR2 YENEEA. V lost 2 bases, J lost 6 bases, and 11 bases lay in between. The CDR3 length is 13 residues. The chain's CDR3 is CASSLNMVSEQYF. CDR3 bases: TGTGCCAGCAGCTTAAACATGGTTTCCGAGCAGTACTTC.

This rearrangement joins TRBV19 to TRBJ1-5, with D possibly matching TRBD1 (6 bases). Germline assignment: CDR1 LNHDA and CDR2 SQIVND (reference sequence). This CDR3 contains 15 residues. V was pared by 7 bases and J by 1 base, with 14 bases between. The CDR3 nucleotides are TGTGCCAGTACCCCAAACAGGGCCAGCAATCAGCCCCAGCATTTT. Amino acids: CASTPNRASNQPQHF. Complete variable domain (other parts from reference TRBV19 and TRBJ1-5): DGGITQSPKYLFRKEGQNVTLSCEQNLNHDAMYWYRQDPGQGLRLIYYSQIVNDFQKGDIAEGYSVSREKKESFPLTVTSAQKNPTAFYLCASTPNRASNQPQHFGDGTRLSIL.

There are many counts of this clonotype. The chain recombines TRBV7-6 with TRBJ1-2, with D perhaps matching TRBD1 (6 bases). V was trimmed by 5 bases and J by 4 bases, leaving 14 bases between them. Germline V lookup: CDR1 SGHVS, CDR2 FNYEAQ. The CDR3 consists of 14 residues. The CDR3 loop is CASSPNLQGYGYTF. DNA of the CDR3: TGTGCCAGCAGCCCAAACCTACAGGGCTATGGCTACACCTTC.

This chain uses TRBV7-2 with TRBJ2-5, with D unclear. Germline V CDR1 and CDR2: SGHTA, FQGNSA. V shed 4 bases and J shed 1 base, with 7 bases lying between them. CDR3 length equals 13 residues. CDR3 sequence reads: CASSYLVQETQYF. The DNA of the CDR3 is TGTGCCAGCAGCTACCTGGTCCAAGAGACCCAGTACTTC.